A selection of T cell receptor beta chains follows, all from one sample in a study of T cell changes during pregnancy in multiple sclerosis. Measured with immunoSEQ multiplex PCR; TCRdb has only the in-frame clones, and not every one. The repertoire holds 25,000 to 30,000 clones, with about 85% as singletons. The sequencing used CD8+ T cells from peripheral blood mononuclear cells, collected after pregnancy. Source of these receptors: a female donor with multiple sclerosis, enrolled in a pregnancy study. Both conserved end residues are part of each CDR3. The order of the fields is V gene, J gene, clone size, D gene, CDR3 DNA, CDR3 protein. D genes are given only for firm matches. Clone size, where shown, is once, few, many, or a class for clones that have expanded.

TRBV6-5	TRBJ2-3	.	TRBD1	TGTGCCACTGGGACAGGGGAAACAGATACGCAGTATTTT	CATGTGETDTQYF
TRBV27	TRBJ2-5	.	TRBD1	TGTGCCAGCAGCCTGGGACAGGGGGCGGAGACCCAGTACTTC	CASSLGQGAETQYF
TRBV7-9	TRBJ1-1	.	TRBD1	TGTGCCAGCAGATTCGGACAGGGTGAAGCTTTCTTT	CASRFGQGEAFF
TRBV6-5	TRBJ2-2	.	.	TGTGCCAGCAGTTATTCGGGACACACGAACACCGGGGAGCTGTTTTTT	CASSYSGHTNTGELFF
TRBV7-6	TRBJ2-1	.	TRBD2	TGTGCCAGCAGCTTAAATGCGGGGGGGGCGGTGGCTTTAGGGCAGTTCTTC	CASSLNAGGAVALGQFF
TRBV5-4	TRBJ2-1	.	.	TGTGCCAGCAGCGTAGATGACATGAGCTCCTACAATGAGCAGTTCTTC	CASSVDDMSSYNEQFF
TRBV7-9	TRBJ2-7	.	.	TGTGCCAGCAGCTTAGTGGCAGGGGCCCACGAGCAGTACTTC	CASSLVAGAHEQYF
TRBV6-4	TRBJ2-2	few	TRBD2	TGTGCCAGCAGTGACTCCGCTAGCGGGGGGGCGCGGGAGCTGTTTTTT	CASSDSASGGARELFF
TRBV13	TRBJ2-3	once	TRBD2	TGTGCCAGCAGCTTAGGACTAGCGGGGAGCACAGATACGCAGTATTTT	CASSLGLAGSTDTQYF
TRBV19	TRBJ1-1	.	.	TGTGCCAGTAGTATCGTAATAGGGGGATCTGAAGCTTTCTTT	CASSIVIGGSEAFF
TRBV28	TRBJ1-1	.	.	TGTGCCAGCAGTCTAAATCTCAGGGACTGGATGGCTTTCTTT	CASSLNLRDWMAFF
TRBV9	TRBJ2-3	.	TRBD2	TGTGCCAGCAGCGTAGTGAACGGGGGGGCGTCCGGTACGCAGTATTTT	CASSVVNGGASGTQYF
TRBV7-3	TRBJ1-2	.	TRBD1	TGTGCCAGCAGCCCCGACGGGACAGCATCCTATGGCTACACCTTC	CASSPDGTASYGYTF
TRBV9	TRBJ2-1	.	.	TGTGCCAGCAGCGTAGGGCAGGGGGGTGAGCAGTTCTTC	CASSVGQGGEQFF
TRBV7-9	TRBJ2-4	.	.	TGTGCCAGCAGCTTAGAAGGGGTAATTCAGTACTTC	CASSLEGVIQYF
TRBV7-8	TRBJ2-7	.	.	TGTGCCAGCAGCTTGCGCAGGAAAGTCGAGCAGTACTTC	CASSLRRKVEQYF
TRBV28	TRBJ2-3	.	.	TGTGCCAGCAGTTTAACCCCCGGGCTAGCCCCCACAGATACGCAGTATTTT	CASSLTPGLAPTDTQYF
TRBV19	TRBJ1-1	.	.	TGTGCCAGTAGTACCCCGTGGGAGGGAGCAGCTTTCTTT	CASSTPWEGAAFF
TRBV15	TRBJ2-3	.	TRBD1	TGTGCCACCAGCAGAGATGGGACAGGGGGCGCAGATACGCAGTATTTT	CATSRDGTGGADTQYF
TRBV7-8	TRBJ1-2	.	.	TGTGCCAGCAGCCCCGCTAACTATGGCTACACCTTC	CASSPANYGYTF
TRBV15	TRBJ1-2	.	.	TGTGCCACCAGCCCGGCCCTCGAGGGAAACTATGGCTACACCTTC	CATSPALEGNYGYTF
TRBV19	TRBJ1-5	.	.	TGTGCCAGTAGTATAGTGGTCGGTAGCAATCAGCCCCAGCATTTT	CASSIVVGSNQPQHF
TRBV6-4	TRBJ2-3	.	.	TGTGCCAGCAGTGAGGCGGGCGGGGGCACAGATACGCAGTATTTT	CASSEAGGGTDTQYF
TRBV5-6	TRBJ1-5	.	.	TGTGCCAGCAGCTTGAGTTACTTGGGCAATCAGCCCCAGCATTTT	CASSLSYLGNQPQHF
TRBV23-1	TRBJ1-6	.	.	TGCGCCAGCAGTCAACGGGTTCTACGGGGTTCACCCCTCCACTTT	CASSQRVLRGSPLHF
TRBV2	TRBJ1-4	.	TRBD1	TGTGCCAGCAACCCCCCAGCAGGGGGAAAACTGTTTTTT	CASNPPAGGKLFF
TRBV5-1	TRBJ2-7	.	.	TGCGCCAGCAGCATAGGAGGGCTCTACGAGCAGTACTTC	CASSIGGLYEQYF
TRBV6-6	TRBJ2-1	once	TRBD1	TGTGCCAGCAGTTACACAGACAGGGGTGAGCAGTTCTTC	CASSYTDRGEQFF
TRBV5-4	TRBJ2-7	.	TRBD1	TGTGCCAGCAGCTTGTCACAGGGGGTATTCTACGAGCAGTACTTC	CASSLSQGVFYEQYF
TRBV7-2	TRBJ1-6	many	.	TGTGCCAGCAGCTTGTATGCCATGGGGAGGTCACCCCTCCACTTT	CASSLYAMGRSPLHF
TRBV9	TRBJ2-6	.	.	TGTGCCAGCAGCGTACGCCAGCGGGTCTCTTCTGGGGCCAACGTCCTGACTTTC	CASSVRQRVSSGANVLTF
TRBV13	TRBJ2-1	.	TRBD2	TGTGCCAGCAGCTTAGGGTTAGCGGGGGATTTCAATGAGCAGTTCTTC	CASSLGLAGDFNEQFF
TRBV7-8	TRBJ1-2	.	TRBD1	TGTGCCAGCAGCCCCCGGGACAGGGTTTTCTATGGCTACACCTTC	CASSPRDRVFYGYTF
TRBV19	TRBJ2-7	.	.	TGTGCCAGTAGTATAGGTGCAGGAGGTACGGGCGAGCAGTACTTC	CASSIGAGGTGEQYF
TRBV7-8	TRBJ2-7	.	TRBD1	TGTGCCAGCAGCTTAGGGGGCGGGACAGGGGATTCCTACGAGCAGTACTTC	CASSLGGGTGDSYEQYF
TRBV5-6	TRBJ2-3	.	.	TGTGCCAGCAGCTTGTTGTGGGGGGGCACAGATACGCAGTATTTT	CASSLLWGGTDTQYF
TRBV19	TRBJ2-1	.	.	TGTGCCAGTAGCCATCGAAGGCAGGCCATAGATGAGCAGTTCTTC	CASSHRRQAIDEQFF
TRBV7-8	TRBJ2-1	once	.	TGTGCCAGCAGCTTAGAAGGCGGAACCTACTACAATGAGCAGTTCTTC	CASSLEGGTYYNEQFF
TRBV10-1	TRBJ2-3	.	.	TGCGCCACGAATCCCGGGACTGCTGAGGTGGCAGATACGCAGTATTTT	CATNPGTAEVADTQYF
TRBV7-2	TRBJ2-7	.	TRBD2	TGTGCCAGCAGCCAGCGGGGGGAAAACTACGAGCAGTACTTC	CASSQRGENYEQYF
TRBV7-9	TRBJ2-1	.	TRBD1	TGTGCCAGCAGCTCGGCCGGGACAGGGGTTAGTGAGCAGTTCTTC	CASSSAGTGVSEQFF
TRBV6-5	TRBJ1-2	.	TRBD1	TGTGCCAGCAGTTACGAGGGGGCGCGGGGCTACACCTTC	CASSYEGARGYTF
TRBV28	TRBJ1-1	few	TRBD1	TGTGCCAGCAGGTTAACAGGGGGCGCCCCTGAAGCTTTCTTT	CASRLTGGAPEAFF
TRBV28	TRBJ2-7	.	.	TGTGCCAGCAGTTTAATTCTCTCGTACGAGCAGTACTTC	CASSLILSYEQYF
TRBV25-1	TRBJ1-1	few	.	TGTGCCAGCAGTGTGGGGCATCGGACTGAAGCTTTCTTT	CASSVGHRTEAFF